Detailed here is one T cell receptor beta chain. The antigen is unknown. The data derive from a study of T cell clonotyping in hematopoietic cell transplantation. Findings and caveats of the study: Pathologically expanded recipient clonotypes increased progressively from day 30 to day 180 as diversity fell. Broader posttransplant TCR repertoire diversity was predicted by graft donor and pretransplant recipient Inverse Simpson Index values.

TCRdb keeps only in-frame clones here, not all; method: immunoSEQ multiplex PCR. The repertoire holds over 10,000 clones, more than 80% seen once, with about 1.3% in the top ten. Sequencing input: peripheral blood mononuclear cells. This receptor was identified in a man younger than 40 in good health. Some clones in this sample may be carry-over from other donors' samples.

CDR3 in amino acids: CASGTVGTLSYEQYF. The CDR3 nucleotides are TGTGCTAGTGGGACCGTGGGGACACTCTCCTACGAGCAGTACTTC. The rearrangement links TRBV12-5 to TRBJ2-7, with a tentative D call TRBD1 (6 bases). Germline CDR1 LGHNT, CDR2 FRNRAP. V gave up 6 bases and J gave up 0 bases, with 15 bases separating them. CDR3 length: 15 residues. Based on the CDR3 plus reference TRBV12-5 and TRBJ2-7, the full variable domain is DARVTQTPRHKVTEMGQEVTMRCQPILGHNTVFWYRQTMMQGLELLAYFRNRAPLDDSGMPKDRFSAEMPDATLATLKIQPSEPRDSAVYFCASGTVGTLSYEQYFGPGTRLTVT.